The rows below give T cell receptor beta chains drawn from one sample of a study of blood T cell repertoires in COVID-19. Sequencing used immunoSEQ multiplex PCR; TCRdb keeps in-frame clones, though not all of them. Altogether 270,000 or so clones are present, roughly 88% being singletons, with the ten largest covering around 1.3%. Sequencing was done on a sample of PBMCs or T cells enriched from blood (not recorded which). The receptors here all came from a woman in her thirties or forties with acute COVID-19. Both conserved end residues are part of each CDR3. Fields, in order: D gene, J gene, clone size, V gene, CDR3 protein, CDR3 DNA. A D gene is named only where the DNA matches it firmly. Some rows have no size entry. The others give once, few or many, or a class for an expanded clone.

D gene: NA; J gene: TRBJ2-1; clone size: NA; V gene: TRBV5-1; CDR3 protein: CASSLRGYNEQFF; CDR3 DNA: TGCGCCAGCAGCTTACGGGGGTACAATGAGCAGTTCTTC
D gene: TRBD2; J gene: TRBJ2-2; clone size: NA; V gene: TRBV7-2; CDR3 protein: CASSLGGLAGVTGELFF; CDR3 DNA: TGTGCCAGCAGCTTGGGGGGACTAGCGGGAGTCACCGGGGAGCTGTTTTTT
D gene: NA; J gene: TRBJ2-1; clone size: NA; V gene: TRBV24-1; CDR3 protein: CATSDPRKRYNEQFF; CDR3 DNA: TGTGCCACCAGTGACCCTAGAAAACGGTACAATGAGCAGTTCTTC
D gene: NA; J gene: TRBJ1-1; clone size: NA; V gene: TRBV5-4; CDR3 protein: CASSSLGPTEAFF; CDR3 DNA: TGTGCCAGCAGCTCTTTGGGCCCCACTGAAGCTTTCTTT
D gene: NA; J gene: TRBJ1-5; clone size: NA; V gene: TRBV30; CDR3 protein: CAWSVSSLDQPQHF; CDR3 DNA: TGTGCCTGGAGTGTAAGCAGTCTAGATCAGCCCCAGCATTTT
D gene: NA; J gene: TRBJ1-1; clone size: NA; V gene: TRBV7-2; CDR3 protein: CASSPGGDTEAFF; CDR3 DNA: TGTGCCAGCAGCCCAGGCGGGGACACTGAAGCTTTCTTT
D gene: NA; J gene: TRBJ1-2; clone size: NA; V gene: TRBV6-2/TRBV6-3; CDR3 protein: CASSHRSGGYTF; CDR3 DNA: TGTGCCAGCAGTCACAGGAGTGGGGGCTACACCTTC
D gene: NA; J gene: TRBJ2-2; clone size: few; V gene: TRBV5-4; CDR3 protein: CASSQTSTTGELFF; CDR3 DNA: TGTGCCAGCAGCCAGACATCTACCACCGGGGAGCTGTTTTTT
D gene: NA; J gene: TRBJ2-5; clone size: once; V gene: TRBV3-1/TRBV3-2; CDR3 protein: CASSLGPETQYF; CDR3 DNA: TGTGCCAGCAGCTTGGGGCCGGAGACCCAGTACTTC
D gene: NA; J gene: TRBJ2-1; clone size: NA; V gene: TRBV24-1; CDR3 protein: CATSDRGTALRDEQFF; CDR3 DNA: TGTGCCACCAGTGATCGAGGGACTGCTTTAAGGGATGAGCAGTTCTTC
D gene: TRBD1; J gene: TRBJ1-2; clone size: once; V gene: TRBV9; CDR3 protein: CASSVDGTAHQDGYTF; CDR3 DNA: TGTGCCAGCAGCGTAGATGGGACAGCGCATCAGGATGGCTACACCTTC
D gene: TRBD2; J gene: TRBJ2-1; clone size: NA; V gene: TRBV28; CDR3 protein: CASSSIYSGSPGYNEQFF; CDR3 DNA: TGTGCCAGCAGTTCCATTTATAGCGGGAGTCCAGGCTACAATGAGCAGTTCTTC
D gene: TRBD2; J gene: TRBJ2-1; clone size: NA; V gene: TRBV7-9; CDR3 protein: CASSYTTSGKGDHEQFF; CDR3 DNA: TGTGCCAGCAGCTACACTACTAGCGGGAAGGGGGATCATGAGCAGTTCTTC
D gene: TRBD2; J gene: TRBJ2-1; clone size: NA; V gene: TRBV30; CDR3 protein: CALGLAGWRDEQFF; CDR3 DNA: TGTGCCTTGGGACTAGCGGGGTGGAGGGATGAGCAGTTCTTC
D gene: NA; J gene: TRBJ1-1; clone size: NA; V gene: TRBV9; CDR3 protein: CASSVYQGPFINTEAFF; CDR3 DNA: TGTGCCAGCAGCGTATATCAGGGGCCCTTCATCAACACTGAAGCTTTCTTT
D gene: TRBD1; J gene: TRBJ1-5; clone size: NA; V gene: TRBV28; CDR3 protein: CASRQQGVEPQHF; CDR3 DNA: TGTGCCAGCAGGCAACAGGGGGTTGAGCCCCAGCATTTT
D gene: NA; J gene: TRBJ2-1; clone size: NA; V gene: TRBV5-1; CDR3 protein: CASSLAVSYNEQFF; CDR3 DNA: TGCGCCAGCAGCTTAGCGGTGTCCTACAATGAGCAGTTCTTC
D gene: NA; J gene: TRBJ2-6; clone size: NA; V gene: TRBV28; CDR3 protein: CATERASGANVLTF; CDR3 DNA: TGTGCCACCGAGCGGGCTTCTGGGGCCAACGTCCTGACTTTC
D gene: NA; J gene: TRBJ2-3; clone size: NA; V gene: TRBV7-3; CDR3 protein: CASSLRVGWGERTDTQYF; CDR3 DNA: TGTGCCAGCAGCTTAAGGGTGGGCTGGGGGGAACGCACAGATACGCAGTATTTT
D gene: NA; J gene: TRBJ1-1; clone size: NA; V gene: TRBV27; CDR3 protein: CASSIDHRAGTEAFF; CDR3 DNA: TGTGCCAGCAGTATAGACCACAGGGCCGGCACTGAAGCTTTCTTT
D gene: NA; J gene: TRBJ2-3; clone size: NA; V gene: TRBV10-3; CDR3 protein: CAISDNSGEIDTQYF; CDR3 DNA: TGTGCCATCAGTGATAATTCGGGAGAGATAGATACGCAGTATTTT
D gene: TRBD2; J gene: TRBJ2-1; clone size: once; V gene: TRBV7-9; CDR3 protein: CASRAVAGATNEQFF; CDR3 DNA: TGTGCCAGCAGGGCTGTAGCGGGAGCGACCAATGAGCAGTTCTTC
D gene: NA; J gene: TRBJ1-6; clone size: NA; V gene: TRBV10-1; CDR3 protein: CASSRSLNSPLHF; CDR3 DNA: TGCGCCAGCAGTCGGAGCTTGAATTCACCCCTCCACTTT
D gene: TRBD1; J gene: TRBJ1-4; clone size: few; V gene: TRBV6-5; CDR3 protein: CASSYGQGDSSEKLFF; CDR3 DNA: TGTGCCAGCAGTTACGGCCAGGGGGATAGTTCGGAAAAACTGTTTTTT
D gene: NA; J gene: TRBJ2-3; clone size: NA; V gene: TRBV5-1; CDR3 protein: CASTLDGRGDTQYF; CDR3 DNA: TGCGCCAGCACACTTGACGGGAGAGGAGATACGCAGTATTTT
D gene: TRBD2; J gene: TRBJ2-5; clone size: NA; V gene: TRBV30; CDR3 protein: CAWSSLAGGEETQYF; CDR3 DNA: TGTGCCTGGAGTTCTCTGGCGGGGGGGGAAGAGACCCAGTACTTC
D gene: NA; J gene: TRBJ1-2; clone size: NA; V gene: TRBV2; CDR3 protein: CASSADKAQTYGYTF; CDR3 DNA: TGTGCCAGCAGTGCTGACAAAGCCCAGACGTATGGCTACACCTTC
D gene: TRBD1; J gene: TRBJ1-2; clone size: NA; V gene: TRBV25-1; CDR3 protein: CASQPGQNYGYTF; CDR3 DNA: TGTGCCAGCCAGCCGGGACAGAACTATGGCTACACCTTC
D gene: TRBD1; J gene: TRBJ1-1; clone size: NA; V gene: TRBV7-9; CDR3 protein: CASSSPGGPEAFF; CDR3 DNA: TGTGCCAGCAGCTCGCCAGGGGGTCCTGAAGCTTTCTTT
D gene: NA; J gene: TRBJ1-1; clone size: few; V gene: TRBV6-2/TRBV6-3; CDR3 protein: CASSPTGLNTEAFF; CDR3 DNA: TGTGCCAGCAGTCCCACAGGCCTGAACACTGAAGCTTTCTTT
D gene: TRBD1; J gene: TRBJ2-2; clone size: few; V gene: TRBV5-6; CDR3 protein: CASSSQGALDTGELFF; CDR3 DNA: TGTGCCAGCAGCTCGCAGGGGGCGCTGGACACCGGGGAGCTGTTTTTT
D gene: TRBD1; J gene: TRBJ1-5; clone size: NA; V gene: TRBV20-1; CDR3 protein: CSASRRGRLGNQPQHF; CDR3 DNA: TGCAGTGCTAGTCGCAGGGGGCGGTTGGGGAATCAGCCCCAGCATTTT
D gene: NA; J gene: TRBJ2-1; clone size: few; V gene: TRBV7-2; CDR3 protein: CASSLGAGNYNEQFF; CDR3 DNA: TGTGCCAGCAGCTTAGGGGCGGGAAACTACAATGAGCAGTTCTTC
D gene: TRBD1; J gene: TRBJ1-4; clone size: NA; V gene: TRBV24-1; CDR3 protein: CATSGQGSEKLFF; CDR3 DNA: TGTGCCACCAGCGGACAGGGTTCTGAAAAACTGTTTTTT
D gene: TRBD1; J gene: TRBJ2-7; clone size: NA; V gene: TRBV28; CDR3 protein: CASSFPGQAYEQYF; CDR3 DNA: TGTGCCAGCAGTTTTCCGGGACAGGCCTACGAGCAGTACTTC
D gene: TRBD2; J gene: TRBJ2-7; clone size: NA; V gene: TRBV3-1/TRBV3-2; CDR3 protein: CASSQEGTSGDYEQYF; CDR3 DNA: TGTGCCAGCAGCCAAGAGGGGACTAGCGGGGACTACGAGCAGTACTTC
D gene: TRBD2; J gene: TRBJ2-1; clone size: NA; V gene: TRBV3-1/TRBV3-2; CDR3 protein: CASSQAGGPDEQFF; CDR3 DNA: TGTGCCAGCAGCCAAGCGGGAGGGCCCGATGAGCAGTTCTTC
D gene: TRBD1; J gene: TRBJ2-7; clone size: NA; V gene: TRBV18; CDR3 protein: CASSRQQGYEQYF; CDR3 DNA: TGTGCCAGCTCACGACAACAGGGGTACGAGCAGTACTTC
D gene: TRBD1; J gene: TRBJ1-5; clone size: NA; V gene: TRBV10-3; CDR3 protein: CAIRGQGDQPQHF; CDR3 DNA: TGTGCCATCAGGGGACAGGGTGATCAGCCCCAGCATTTT
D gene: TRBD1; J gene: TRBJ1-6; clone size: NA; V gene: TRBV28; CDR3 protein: CASRDRGHSPLHF; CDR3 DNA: TGTGCCAGCCGAGACAGGGGGCATTCACCCCTCCACTTT
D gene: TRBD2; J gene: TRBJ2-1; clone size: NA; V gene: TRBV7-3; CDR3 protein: CASSLGEAGGISNEQFF; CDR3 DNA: TGTGCCAGCAGCTTAGGGGAGGCGGGAGGGATTAGCAATGAGCAGTTCTTC
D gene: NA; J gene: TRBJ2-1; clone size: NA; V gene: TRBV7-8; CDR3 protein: CASSAVRNEQFF; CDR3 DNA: TGTGCCAGCAGCGCTGTACGGAATGAGCAGTTCTTC
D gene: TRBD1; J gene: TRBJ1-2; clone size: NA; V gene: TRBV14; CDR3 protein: CASSQRGQWALRTHYTF; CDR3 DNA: TGTGCCAGCAGCCAAAGGGGACAGTGGGCACTCAGAACTCACTACACCTTC
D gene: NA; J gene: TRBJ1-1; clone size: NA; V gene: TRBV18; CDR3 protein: CASSPGGRDTEAFF; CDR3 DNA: TGTGCCAGCTCACCTGGGGGCCGGGACACTGAAGCTTTCTTT
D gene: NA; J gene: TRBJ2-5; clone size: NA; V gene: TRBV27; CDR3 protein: CASSSLGGVETQYF; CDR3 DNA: TGTGCCAGCAGTTCCCTGGGGGGTGTGGAGACCCAGTACTTC
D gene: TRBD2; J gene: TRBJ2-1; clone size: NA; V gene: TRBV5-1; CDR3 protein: CASSPTTSGSYNEQFF; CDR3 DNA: TGCGCCAGCAGCCCGACGACTAGCGGGAGTTACAATGAGCAGTTCTTC
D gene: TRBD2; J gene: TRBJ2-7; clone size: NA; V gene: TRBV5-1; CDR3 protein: CASSLTAGSYEQYF; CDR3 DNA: TGCGCCAGCAGCCTCACAGCGGGGTCCTACGAGCAGTACTTC
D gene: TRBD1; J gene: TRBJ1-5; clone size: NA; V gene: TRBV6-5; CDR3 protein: CASSKGQGVQPQHF; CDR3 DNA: TGTGCCAGCAGTAAGGGACAGGGGGTCCAGCCCCAGCATTTT
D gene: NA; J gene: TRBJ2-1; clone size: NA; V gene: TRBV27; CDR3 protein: CASRQDYAHPNEQFF; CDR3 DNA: TGTGCCAGCAGGCAAGACTATGCTCACCCCAATGAGCAGTTCTTC
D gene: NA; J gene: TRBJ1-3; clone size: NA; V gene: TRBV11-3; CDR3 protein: CASSRTGGAGNTIYF; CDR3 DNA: TGTGCCAGCAGCCGCACGGGCGGGGCTGGAAACACCATATATTTT
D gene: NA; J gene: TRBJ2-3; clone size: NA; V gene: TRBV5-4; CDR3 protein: CASSLEGASSTDTQYF; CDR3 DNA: TGTGCCAGCAGCTTGGAAGGGGCCAGTTCCACAGATACGCAGTATTTT
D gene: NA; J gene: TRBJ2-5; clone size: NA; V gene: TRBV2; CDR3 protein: CASRGDSTQETQYF; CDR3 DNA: TGTGCCAGCAGAGGGGACTCAACACAAGAGACCCAGTACTTC
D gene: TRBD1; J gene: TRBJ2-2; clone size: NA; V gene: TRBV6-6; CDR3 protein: CASSGTTGGTGELFF; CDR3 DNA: TGTGCCAGCAGTGGCACGACAGGGGGGACCGGGGAGCTGTTTTTT